A single sample gave rise to the 14 T cell receptor beta chains below, sequenced in a study of chemoradiotherapy in HPV16-positive cancers. Profiling relied on immunoSEQ multiplex PCR, and the TCRdb table lists in-frame clones only, not all of them. The data show about 24,000 clones, roughly 87% seen once. This specimen was blood, taken from a patient who underwent chemoradiotherapy. Receptors were obtained from a human donor with HPV-associated anogenital cancer.

V is TRBV7-6 and J is TRBJ2-7, with D hard to call. Germline V CDR1 and CDR2: SGHVS, FNYEAQ. This CDR3 has 12 amino acids. Trimming shortened V by 6 bases and J by 3 bases, and 9 bases separated the two germline ends. The CDR3 coding sequence is TGTGCCAGCAGTCCGGACGGCTACGAGCAGTACTTC. It translates to CASSPDGYEQYF.

The chain employs TRBV5-4 and TRBJ2-3; D unresolved. In germline, CDR1 is SGHNT, CDR2 YYREEE (reference sequence). CDR3 length: 12 amino acids. V gave up 3 bases and J gave up 3 bases, with 5 bases separating them. CDR3 amino acids: CASSSSTDTQYF. The CDR3 region has the DNA TGTGCCAGCAGCTCCTCAACAGATACGCAGTATTTT.

In this sample, this clone turned up once. The chain links TRBV10-3 to TRBJ2-1, with 8 bases that match TRBD2. The trim removed 4 bases at V and 4 bases at J, leaving 6 bases unmatched. The germline V gene encodes CDR1 ENHRY and CDR2 SYGVKD. The CDR3 runs 15 residues. In DNA form, the CDR3 reads TGTGCCATCAGTGCCCCCGGGAGGGAGTACAATGAGCAGTTCTTC. As protein: CAISAPGREYNEQFF.

The chain has TRBV29-1 and TRBJ1-1; 7 nucleotides line up with TRBD1. In germline, CDR1 is SQVTM, CDR2 ANQGSEA. This CDR3 is built from 14 residues. V gave up 6 bases and J gave up 0 bases; unmatched junction bases: 7. CDR3 loop: CSVPGQFLNTEAFF. The CDR3, as DNA: TGCAGCGTCCCGGGACAGTTTTTGAACACTGAAGCTTTCTTT. Complete variable domain (other parts from reference TRBV29-1 and TRBJ1-1): SAVISQKPSRDICQRGTSLTIQCQVDSQVTMMFWYRQQPGQSLTLIATANQGSEATYESGFVIDKFPISRPNLTFSTLTVSNMSPEDSSIYLCSVPGQFLNTEAFFGQGTRLTVV.

The chain employs TRBV15 and TRBJ2-1, with 11 positions matching TRBD1. CDR3 length: 17 residues. Germline V gene lookup returns CDR1 LNHNV and CDR2 YYDKDF (reference sequence). The J segment lost 4 bases and the V segment lost 5 bases, leaving 10 bases of the junction unmatched. CDR3 in amino acids: CATSRPADRGLYNEQFF. For the CDR3, the DNA is TGTGCCACCAGCCGGCCAGCGGACAGGGGGCTATACAATGAGCAGTTCTTC.

V gene TRBV9 combines with J gene TRBJ2-1, with TRBD2 matching over 12 bases. CDR1 and CDR2 (germline): SGDLS, YYNGEE. The CDR3 extends over 17 amino acids. The ends lost 4 bases at V and 1 base at J; junction bases unmatched: 6. In nucleotides, the CDR3 is TGTGCCAGCAGCCATACTAGCGGGAGGCGTTCCTACAATGAGCAGTTCTTC. Amino acids: CASSHTSGRRSYNEQFF.

The J gene is TRBJ1-2, the V gene TRBV4-2, with D possibly TRBD1 on 6 matching bases. Germline assignment: CDR1 LGHNA and CDR2 YNFKEQ. Trimming cost V 4 bases and J 3 bases, with 12 bases left between them. There are 14 residues in the CDR3. For the CDR3, the DNA is TGTGCCAGCAGCCCAACAGGGACTGACTATGGCTACACCTTC. As protein: CASSPTGTDYGYTF.

J is TRBJ2-7 and V is TRBV5-1, with 12 bases aligning to TRBD2. The V segment lost 4 bases and the J segment 0 bases; nucleotides outside the gene matches: 8. Germline assignment: CDR1 SGHRS and CDR2 YFSETQ. This CDR3 comprises 17 residues. CDR3 DNA: TGCGCCAGCAGCGTTACGACTAGCGGGAGTCACTCCTACGAGCAGTACTTC. The encoded protein is CASSVTTSGSHSYEQYF.

The V gene is TRBV5-5, the J gene TRBJ1-3; TRBD1 aligns across 9 bases. The CDR3 runs 16 residues. CDR1 and CDR2 from the germline V gene are SGHKS and YYEKEE (reference sequence). The V segment lost 0 bases and the J segment 4 bases; nucleotides outside the gene matches: 5. The CDR3: CASSLGRQGEGNTIYF. The CDR3 nucleotides are TGTGCCAGCAGCTTGGGGCGACAGGGGGAAGGAAACACCATATATTTT. The full variable domain, rest sourced from reference TRBV5-5 and TRBJ1-3, is DAGVTQSPTHLIKTRGQQVTLRCSPISGHKSVSWYQQVLGQGPQFIFQYYEKEERGRGNFPDRFSARQFPNYSSELNVNALLLGDSALYLCASSLGRQGEGNTIYFGEGSWLTVV.

The rearrangement links TRBV27 to TRBJ2-1, with TRBD1 matching 10 bases. V gave up 2 bases and J gave up 5 bases; unmatched junction bases: 6. CDR1 and CDR2 (germline): MNHEY, SMNVEV (reference sequence). This CDR3 spans 16 amino acids. The CDR3 DNA reads TGTGCCAGCAGTTTAAGGTGGGACAGGGGAAACAATGAGCAGTTCTTC. Encoded protein: CASSLRWDRGNNEQFF.

The genes are TRBV5-5 and TRBJ2-5, with 13 nucleotides matching TRBD2. The J segment lost 3 bases and the V segment lost 3 bases, leaving 2 bases of the junction unmatched. The CDR3 loop spans 15 amino acids. Germline CDR1 is SGHKS and CDR2 is YYEKEE (reference sequence). The CDR3 nucleotides are TGTGCCAGCAGCTCCGGACTAGCGGGAGAAGAGACCCAGTACTTC. Protein product: CASSSGLAGEETQYF.

The rearrangement uses TRBV5-1 and TRBJ2-3; 8 bases align to TRBD1. The germline CDR1 and CDR2 sequences are SGHRS and YFSETQ. Germline trimming cut 5 bases from V and 0 bases from J; bases unmatched to any gene: 2. The CDR3 sequence is 14 residues long. CDR3 DNA sequence: TGCGCCAGCAGGCAGGGGGCAAGCACAGATACGCAGTATTTT. It specifies CASRQGASTDTQYF.

This chain uses TRBV4-1 with TRBJ1-5; D may be TRBD1 (6 bases). Looked up from germline, CDR1 is MGHRA and CDR2 is YSYEKL. V gave up 0 bases and J gave up 4 bases, with 10 bases separating them. This CDR3 has 15 residues. CDR3 residues: CASSQDRGRNQPQHF. In nucleotides, the CDR3 is TGCGCCAGCAGCCAAGACAGGGGAAGGAATCAGCCCCAGCATTTT.

This sequence joins TRBV10-3 and TRBJ2-5, with TRBD2 matching 9 bases. From germline, CDR1 is ENHRY and CDR2 SYGVKD. This CDR3 comprises 17 residues. The trim removed 2 bases at V and 5 bases at J, leaving 12 bases unmatched. CDR3 in DNA: TGTGCCATCAGTGAGAGCGTTAGCGGGAGTCGGGCGGAGACCCAGTACTTC. Its translation is CAISESVSGSRAETQYF.